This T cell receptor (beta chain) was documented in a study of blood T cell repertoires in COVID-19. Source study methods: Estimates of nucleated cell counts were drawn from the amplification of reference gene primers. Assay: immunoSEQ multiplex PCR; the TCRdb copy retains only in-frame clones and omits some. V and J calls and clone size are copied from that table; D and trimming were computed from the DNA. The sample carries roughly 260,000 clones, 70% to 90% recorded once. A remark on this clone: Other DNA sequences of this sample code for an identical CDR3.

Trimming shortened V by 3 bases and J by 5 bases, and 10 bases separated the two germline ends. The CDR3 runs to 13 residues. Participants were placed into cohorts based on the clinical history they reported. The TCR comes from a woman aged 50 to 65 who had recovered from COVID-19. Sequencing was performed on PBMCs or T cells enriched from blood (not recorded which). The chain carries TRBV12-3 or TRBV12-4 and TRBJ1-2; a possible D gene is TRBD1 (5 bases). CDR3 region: CASSLGRAYGYTF. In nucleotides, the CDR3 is TGTGCCAGCAGTTTGGGCAGGGCATATGGCTACACCTTC.